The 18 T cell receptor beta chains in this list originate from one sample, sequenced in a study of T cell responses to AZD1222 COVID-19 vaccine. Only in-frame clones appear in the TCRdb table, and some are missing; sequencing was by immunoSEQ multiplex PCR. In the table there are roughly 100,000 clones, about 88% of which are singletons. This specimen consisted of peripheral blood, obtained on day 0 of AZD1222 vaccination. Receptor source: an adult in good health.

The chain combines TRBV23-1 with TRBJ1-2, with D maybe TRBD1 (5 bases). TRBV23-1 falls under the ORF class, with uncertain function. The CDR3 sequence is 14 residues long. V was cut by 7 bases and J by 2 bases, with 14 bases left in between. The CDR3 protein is CASIPGRVNYGYTF. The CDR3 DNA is TGCGCCAGCATACCGGGACGGGTCAACTATGGCTACACCTTC.

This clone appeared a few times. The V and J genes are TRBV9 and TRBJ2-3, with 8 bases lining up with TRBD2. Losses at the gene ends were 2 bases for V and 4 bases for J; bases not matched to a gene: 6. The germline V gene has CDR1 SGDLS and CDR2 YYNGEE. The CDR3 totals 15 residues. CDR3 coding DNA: TGTGCCAGCAGCGTTCAGCCGGGGGGGGCAGATACGCAGTATTTT. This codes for CASSVQPGGADTQYF.

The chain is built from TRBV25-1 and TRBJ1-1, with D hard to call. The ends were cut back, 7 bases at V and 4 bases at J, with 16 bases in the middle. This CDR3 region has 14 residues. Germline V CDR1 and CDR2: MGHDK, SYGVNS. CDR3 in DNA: TGTGCCAGCACTCCGAACCGCGAGGGCACTGAAGCTTTCTTT. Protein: CASTPNREGTEAFF.

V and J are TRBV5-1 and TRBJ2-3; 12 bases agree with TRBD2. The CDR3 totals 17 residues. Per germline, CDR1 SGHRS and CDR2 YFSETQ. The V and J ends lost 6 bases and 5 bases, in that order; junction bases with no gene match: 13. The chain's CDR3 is CASTRTSGALRQDTQYF. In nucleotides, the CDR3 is TGCGCCAGCACCCGGACTAGCGGGGCCCTACGTCAAGATACGCAGTATTTT.

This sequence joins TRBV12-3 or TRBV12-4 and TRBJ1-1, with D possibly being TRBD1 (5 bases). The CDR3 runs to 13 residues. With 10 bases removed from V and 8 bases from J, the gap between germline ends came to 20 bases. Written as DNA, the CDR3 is TGTGCCATCCGTTGGGGGGTGGCCGGGGAAGCTTTCTTT. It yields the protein CAIRWGVAGEAFF.

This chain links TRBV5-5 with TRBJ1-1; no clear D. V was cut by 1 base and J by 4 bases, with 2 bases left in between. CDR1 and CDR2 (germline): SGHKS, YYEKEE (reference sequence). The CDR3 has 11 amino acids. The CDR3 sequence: CASSLITEAFF. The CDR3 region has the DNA TGTGCCAGCAGCTTGATCACTGAAGCTTTCTTT.

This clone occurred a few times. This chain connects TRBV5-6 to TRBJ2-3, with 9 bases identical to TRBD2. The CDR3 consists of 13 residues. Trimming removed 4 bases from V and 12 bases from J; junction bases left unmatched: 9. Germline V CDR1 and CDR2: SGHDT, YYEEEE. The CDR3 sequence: CASSATSGGIQYF. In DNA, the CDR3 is TGTGCCAGCAGCGCGACAAGCGGGGGGATCCAGTATTTT.

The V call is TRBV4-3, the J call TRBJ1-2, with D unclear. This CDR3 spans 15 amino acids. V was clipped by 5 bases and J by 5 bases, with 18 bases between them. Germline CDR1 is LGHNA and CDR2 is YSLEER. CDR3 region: CASSAEVTDDYGYTF. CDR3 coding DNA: TGCGCCAGCAGCGCCGAGGTGACGGACGATTATGGCTACACCTTC.

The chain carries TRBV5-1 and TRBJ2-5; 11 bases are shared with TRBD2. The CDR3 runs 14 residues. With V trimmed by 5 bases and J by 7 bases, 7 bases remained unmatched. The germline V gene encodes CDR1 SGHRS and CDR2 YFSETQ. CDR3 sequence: CASSQTSGALTQYF. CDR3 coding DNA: TGCGCCAGCAGTCAGACTAGCGGGGCCCTGACCCAGTACTTC.

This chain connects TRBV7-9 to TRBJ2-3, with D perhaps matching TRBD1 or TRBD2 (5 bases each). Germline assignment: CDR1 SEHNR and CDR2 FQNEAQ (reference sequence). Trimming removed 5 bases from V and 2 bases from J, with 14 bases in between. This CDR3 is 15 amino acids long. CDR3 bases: TGTGCCAGCAGCCGGGACGGGATGACCACAGATACGCAGTATTTT. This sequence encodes CASSRDGMTTDTQYF.

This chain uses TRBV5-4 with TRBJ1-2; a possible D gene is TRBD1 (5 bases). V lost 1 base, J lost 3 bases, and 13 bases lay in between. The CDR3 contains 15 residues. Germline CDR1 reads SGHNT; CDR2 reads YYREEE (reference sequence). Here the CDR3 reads CASSLIGAVDYGYTF. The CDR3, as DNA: TGTGCCAGCAGCTTGATAGGGGCGGTGGACTATGGCTACACCTTC.

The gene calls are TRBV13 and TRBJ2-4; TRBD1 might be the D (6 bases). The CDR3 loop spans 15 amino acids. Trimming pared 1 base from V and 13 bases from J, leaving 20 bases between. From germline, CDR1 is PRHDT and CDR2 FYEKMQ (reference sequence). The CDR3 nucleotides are TGTGCCAGCAGCTTAGCAGGACAGCGAAAACTTACGCAGTACTTC. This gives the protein CASSLAGQRKLTQYF.

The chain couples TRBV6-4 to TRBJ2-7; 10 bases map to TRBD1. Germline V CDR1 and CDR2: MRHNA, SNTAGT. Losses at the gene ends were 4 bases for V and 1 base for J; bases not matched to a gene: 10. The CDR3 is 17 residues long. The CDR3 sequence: CASSGQRDRGLSYEQYF. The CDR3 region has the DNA TGTGCCAGCAGTGGCCAGAGGGACAGGGGCCTTTCCTACGAGCAGTACTTC.

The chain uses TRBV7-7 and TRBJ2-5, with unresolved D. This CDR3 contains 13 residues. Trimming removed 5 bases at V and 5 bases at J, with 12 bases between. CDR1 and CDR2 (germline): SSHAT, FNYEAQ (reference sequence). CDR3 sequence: CASSLGPLETQYF. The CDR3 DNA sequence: TGTGCCAGCAGCCTGGGTCCCCTTGAGACCCAGTACTTC. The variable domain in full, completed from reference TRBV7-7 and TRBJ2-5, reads GAGVSQSPRYKVTKRGQDVTLRCDPISSHATLYWYQQALGQGPEFLTYFNYEAQPDKSGLPSDRFSAERPEGSISTLTIQRTEQRDSAMYRCASSLGPLETQYFGPGTRLLVL.

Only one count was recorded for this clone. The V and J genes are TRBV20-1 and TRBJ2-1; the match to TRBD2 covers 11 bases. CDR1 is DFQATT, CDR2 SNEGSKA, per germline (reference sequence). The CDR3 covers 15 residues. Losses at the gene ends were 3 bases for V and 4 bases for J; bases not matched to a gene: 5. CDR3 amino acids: CSASRLAGQYNEQFF. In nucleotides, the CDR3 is TGCAGTGCTAGTAGACTAGCGGGGCAGTACAATGAGCAGTTCTTC.

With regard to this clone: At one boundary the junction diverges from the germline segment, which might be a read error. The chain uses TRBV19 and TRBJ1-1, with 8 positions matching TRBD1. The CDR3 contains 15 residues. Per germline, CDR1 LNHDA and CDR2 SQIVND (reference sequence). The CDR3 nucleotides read TGTGCCAGTAGTGTAGAGACAGGGGCTCCTTTTGAAGCTTTCTTT. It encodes CASSVETGAPFEAFF.

This CDR3 reads CASSIPAEAFF. CDR3 sequence (DNA): TGTGCCAGTAGTATCCCAGCTGAAGCTTTCTTT. V usage is TRBV19 and J usage is TRBJ1-1, with D unresolved. The length of the CDR3 is 11 residues. CDR1 and CDR2 from the germline V gene are LNHDA and SQIVND (reference sequence). V gave up 3 bases and J gave up 6 bases, with 5 bases separating them.

As DNA, the CDR3 is TGTGCCAGCTCTTGGAGGCTGGTCCTCTCCTACGAGCAGTACTTC. Its protein product is CASSWRLVLSYEQYF. This chain links TRBV2 with TRBJ2-7; tentatively, D is TRBD2 (5 bases). The CDR3 is made up of 15 amino acids. V lost 8 bases to trimming and J lost 0 bases, with 17 bases between them. CDR1 and CDR2 (germline): SNHLY, FYNNEI.